Here is one T cell receptor beta chain with its context. Its target is unknown. The sequenced fragment ends 3 residues before the CDR3 boundary, so the rest is inferred from the germline J gene. The data are from a study of T cells in women clearing cervical HPV infection. Whole-study context: Case blood was drawn when the lesion was first found; control blood after infection became undetectable. HLA type could not be excluded as a confounder.

Findings and limits, study-wide: CIN3+ cases had significantly higher TCR repertoire richness than controls, but evenness did not differ.

Average input was around 1,200 ng genomic DNA for immunoSEQ TCR beta CDR3 amplification. Only in-frame clones appear in the TCRdb table, and some are missing; sequencing was by immunoSEQ multiplex PCR. Its table records about 41,000 clones. V lost 6 bases, J lost 5 bases, and 10 bases lay in between. Looked up from germline, CDR1 is SNHLY and CDR2 is FYNNEI. This CDR3 comprises 12 residues. The source is a woman aged 18 to 75 with a cervical HPV16 infection that either progressed to CIN3+ or cleared (not recorded which). The sequencing input was blood buffy coat. The chain is built from TRBV2 and TRBJ1-1, with D perhaps matching TRBD1 (5 bases). CDR3 amino acids: CASSRRGTEAFF. Incomplete CDR3 DNA: TGTGCCAGCAGCCGGCGGGGGACTGAA.